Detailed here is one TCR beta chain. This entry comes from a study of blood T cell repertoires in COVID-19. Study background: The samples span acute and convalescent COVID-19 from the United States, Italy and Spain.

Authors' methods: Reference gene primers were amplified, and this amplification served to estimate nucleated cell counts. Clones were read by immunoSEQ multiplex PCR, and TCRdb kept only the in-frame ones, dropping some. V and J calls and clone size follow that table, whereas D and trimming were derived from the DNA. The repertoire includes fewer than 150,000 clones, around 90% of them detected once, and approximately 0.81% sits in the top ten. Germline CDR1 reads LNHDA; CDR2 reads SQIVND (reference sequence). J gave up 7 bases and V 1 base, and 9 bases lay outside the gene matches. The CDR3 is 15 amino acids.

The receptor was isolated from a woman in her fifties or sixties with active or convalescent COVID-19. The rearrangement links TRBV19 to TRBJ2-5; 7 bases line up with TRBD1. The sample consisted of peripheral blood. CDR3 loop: CASSIGDRVERTQYF. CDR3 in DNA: TGTGCCAGTAGTATAGGCGACAGGGTGGAGAGGACCCAGTACTTC.